What follows are 17 T cell receptor beta chains derived from one specimen sequenced in a study of early T cells in non-severe SARS-CoV-2 infection. TCRdb passed the 5' RACE reads through MiXCR, listing each CDR3 protein once. Among nearly 30,000 distinct CDR3 sequences listed, 5.5% to 6.5% were seen once. The sequencing sample was made of whole blood. These receptors were taken from an adult who was a healthcare worker with PCR-confirmed SARS-CoV-2 infection or an uninfected control (not recorded which).

In its sample, this clonotype was seen a few times. The CDR3 reads CASSLSSFRGTTGNEQFF. The CDR3 DNA reads as TGTGCCAGCAGTTTGTCGTCTTTCCGGGGGACGACGGGCAATGAGCAGTTCTTC. The chain is built from TRBV28 and TRBJ2-1, with D possibly TRBD2 on 6 matching bases. V lost 3 bases, J lost 6 bases, and 24 bases lay in between. CDR3 length: 18 amino acids. The V gene's germline CDR1 is MDHEN and CDR2 SYDVKM.

This clonotype was observed a few times. The genes are TRBV7-2 and TRBJ2-7, with D hard to call. CDR3 size: 11 residues. V shed 6 bases and J shed 2 bases, with 5 bases lying between them. Germline V lookup: CDR1 SGHTA, CDR2 FQGNSA. For the CDR3, the DNA is TGTGCCAGCAGGGTAGCCTACGAGCAGTACTTC. It is translated as CASRVAYEQYF.

By sample fraction, this clonotype is medium-sized. The chain is built from TRBV27 and TRBJ1-5, with D maybe TRBD1 (5 bases). The germline CDR1 and CDR2 sequences are MNHEY and SMNVEV (reference sequence). The CDR3 covers 14 residues. Deletions cut 8 bases from V and 3 bases from J, with 14 bases between. The CDR3 nucleotides are TGTGCCAGCGGGCCTAGACAGTTCAATCAGCCCCAGCATTTT. Amino acids: CASGPRQFNQPQHF.

In its sample, this clonotype was seen many times. This rearrangement joins TRBV9 to TRBJ2-7; 11 bases are a match to TRBD2. With V trimmed by 3 bases and J by 2 bases, 7 bases remained unmatched. The CDR3 length is 16 residues. Looked up from germline, CDR1 is SGDLS and CDR2 is YYNGEE. The CDR3 DNA is TGTGCCAGCAGCGCCGAACCGGGACTAGCGGCCTACGAGCAGTACTTC. It codes for CASSAEPGLAAYEQYF. Variable domain in full (rest from reference TRBV9 and TRBJ2-7): DSGVTQTPKHLITATGQRVTLRCSPRSGDLSVYWYQQSLDQGLQFLIQYYNGEERAKGNILERFSAQQFPDLHSELNLSSLELGDSALYFCASSAEPGLAAYEQYFGPGTRLTVT.

As to this clonotype: A much larger clone lies a single base off, so this may be a read error. The genes are TRBV6-6 and TRBJ2-1, with 7 nucleotides matching TRBD2. The CDR3 spans 14 residues. Germline V CDR1 and CDR2: MNHNY, SVGAGI (reference sequence). V was pared by 10 bases and J by 1 base, with 7 bases of the junction left unmatched. CDR3 DNA: TGTGCCATCTCGACTAGCCCATCCTACAATGAGCAGTTCTTC. Its translation is CAISTSPSYNEQFF.

The chain recombines TRBV4-3 with TRBJ2-7; 9 bases are a match to TRBD1. The J segment lost 4 bases and the V segment lost 0 bases, leaving 10 bases of the junction unmatched. The CDR3 runs 17 residues. Germline assignment: CDR1 LGHNA and CDR2 YSLEER. The CDR3 DNA is TGCGCCAGCAGCCAAGAACCCCCGGGACAGGGTTTTTACGAGCAGTACTTC. Amino acid sequence: CASSQEPPGQGFYEQYF.

This clonotype was seen ten or more times. The genes are TRBV6-2 or TRBV6-3 and TRBJ1-5; unclear D gene. CDR1 and CDR2 from the germline V gene are MNHEY and SVGEGT. Trimming took off 2 bases at V and 2 bases at J, with 10 bases between the two ends. The CDR3 is 15 amino acids. For the CDR3, the DNA is TGTGCCAGCAGTTACCACAGCCTTGGCAATCAGCCCCAGCATTTT. This gives the protein CASSYHSLGNQPQHF.

The rearrangement joins TRBV7-3 to TRBJ1-1; 7 bases line up with TRBD1. Germline trimming cut 0 bases from V and 1 base from J; bases unmatched to any gene: 11. From germline, CDR1 is SGHTA and CDR2 FQGTGA. CDR3 size: 18 residues. This chain's CDR3 is CASSLTMRTNRGNTEAFF. The CDR3 DNA follows: TGTGCCAGCAGCTTAACGATGCGTACGAACAGGGGGAACACTGAAGCTTTCTTT.

This clonotype was observed at least ten times. The rearrangement links TRBV19 to TRBJ2-1; D is unclear. This CDR3 contains 13 residues. The germline V and J ends were trimmed by 3 bases and 8 bases, with 11 bases remaining between them. The germline V gene encodes CDR1 LNHDA and CDR2 SQIVND (reference sequence). The CDR3 is CASSIKVFHEQFF. Here the CDR3 DNA reads TGTGCCAGTAGTATCAAAGTCTTCCATGAGCAGTTCTTC.

The chain carries TRBV20-1 and TRBJ2-2, with D possibly being TRBD1 (6 bases). This CDR3 has 13 residues. V lost 6 bases and J lost 4, with 12 bases in between. Germline CDR1 is DFQATT and CDR2 is SNEGSKA (reference sequence). CDR3 loop: CSARRQVTGELFF. The CDR3 DNA follows: TGCAGTGCCCGTCGACAGGTCACCGGGGAGCTGTTTTTT.

This clonotype appeared many times. The V call is TRBV30, the J call TRBJ1-2; 7 bases map to TRBD1. Germline trimming cut 0 bases from V and 5 bases from J; bases unmatched to any gene: 15. This CDR3 spans 17 amino acids. CDR1 is GTSNPN, CDR2 SVGIG, per germline (reference sequence). The CDR3: CAWSVLGIRGRRYGYTF. The CDR3 region has the DNA TGTGCCTGGAGTGTTTTGGGGATAAGGGGGCGACGGTATGGCTACACCTTC.

This clonotype showed up just a few times. The V and J genes are TRBV6-2 or TRBV6-3 and TRBJ1-1; possibly TRBD1 for D (5 bases). In germline, CDR1 is MNHEY, CDR2 SVGEGT. This CDR3 has 14 residues. Trimming took 2 bases from V and 8 from J, leaving 15 bases between them. This chain's CDR3 is CASSYVGQGHEAFF. CDR3 bases: TGTGCCAGCAGTTACGTCGGTCAGGGCCACGAAGCTTTCTTT.

As regards this clonotype: A single base separates this from a much larger clone, so it may be a read error. The rearrangement links TRBV20-1 to TRBJ1-3; D is uncertain. Germline V lookup: CDR1 DFQATT, CDR2 SNEGSKA (reference sequence). The V end was cut by 0 bases, the J end by 5 bases, with 11 bases between. There are 14 residues in the CDR3. The chain's CDR3 is CSARDAGPRNTIYF. As DNA, the CDR3 is TGCAGTGCTAGAGATGCCGGGCCCCGAAACACCATATATTTT.

This clonotype was seen at least ten times. V usage is TRBV27 and J usage is TRBJ2-2; 11 nucleotides match TRBD1. This CDR3 has 17 amino acids. V was clipped by 2 bases and J by 4 bases; unmatched bases: 6. CDR1 MNHEY and CDR2 SMNVEV come from the germline V gene (reference sequence). CDR3 in amino acids: CASSLRDRGSSTGELFF. The CDR3 DNA follows: TGTGCCAGCAGTTTACGGGACAGGGGGTCTAGCACCGGGGAGCTGTTTTTT.

This clonotype was found many times. The chain has TRBV11-2 and TRBJ2-7; 12 positions match TRBD1. Germline trimming cut 4 bases from V and 4 bases from J; bases unmatched to any gene: 5. CDR3 length: 15 residues. Germline assignment: CDR1 SGHAT and CDR2 FQNNGV. The CDR3 is CASSYGTGGWYEQYF. The CDR3 DNA sequence: TGTGCCAGCAGCTACGGGACAGGGGGCTGGTACGAGCAGTACTTC. Combining the CDR3 with reference TRBV11-2 and TRBJ2-7 gives the whole variable domain EAGVAQSPRYKIIEKRQSVAFWCNPISGHATLYWYQQILGQGPKLLIQFQNNGVVDDSQLPKDRFSAERLKGVDSTLKIQPAKLEDSAVYLCASSYGTGGWYEQYFGPGTRLTVT.

In this sample, this clonotype turned up many times. The chain links TRBV7-2 to TRBJ2-1, with TRBD2 identical over 10 bases. The CDR3 length is 13 residues. Germline V gives CDR1 SGHTA, CDR2 FQGNSA. The J segment lost 9 bases and the V segment lost 2 bases, leaving 1 base of the junction unmatched. In DNA, the CDR3 is TGTGCCAGCAGCTTATCTAGCGGGGGTGAGCAGTTCTTC. It translates to CASSLSSGGEQFF.

This clonotype appeared many times. V is TRBV20-1 and J is TRBJ2-7; 9 positions match TRBD1. The trim removed 0 bases at V and 0 bases at J, leaving 3 bases unmatched. The CDR3 extends over 15 amino acids. From germline, CDR1 is DFQATT and CDR2 SNEGSKA (reference sequence). In DNA, the CDR3 is TGCAGTGCTAGAGAGGACAGGGGAAGCTCCTACGAGCAGTACTTC. Protein: CSAREDRGSSYEQYF.